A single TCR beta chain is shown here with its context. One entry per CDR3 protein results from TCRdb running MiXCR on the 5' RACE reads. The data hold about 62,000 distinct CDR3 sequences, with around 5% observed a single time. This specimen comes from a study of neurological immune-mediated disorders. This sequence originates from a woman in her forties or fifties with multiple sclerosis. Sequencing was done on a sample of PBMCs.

The CDR3 is CASGPGTGGPPLHF. CDR3 coding DNA: TGTGCTAGTGGTCCTGGGACAGGGGGCCCACCCCTCCACTTT. The chain carries TRBV12-5 and TRBJ1-6; 12 bases match TRBD1. Per the germline V gene, CDR1 is LGHNT and CDR2 is FRNRAP. This CDR3 spans 14 amino acids. V was pared by 5 bases and J by 11 bases, with 4 bases of the junction left unmatched.